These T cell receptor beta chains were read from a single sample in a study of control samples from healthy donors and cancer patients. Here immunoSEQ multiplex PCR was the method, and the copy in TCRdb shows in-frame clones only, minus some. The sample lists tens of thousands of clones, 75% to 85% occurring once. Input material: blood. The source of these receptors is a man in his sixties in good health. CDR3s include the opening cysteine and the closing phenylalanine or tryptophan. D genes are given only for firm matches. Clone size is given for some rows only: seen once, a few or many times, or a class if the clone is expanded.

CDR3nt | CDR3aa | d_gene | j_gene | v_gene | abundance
TGTGCCAGCAGCTTGGTCTTTAACGAGCAGTACTTC | CASSLVFNEQYF | . | TRBJ2-7 | TRBV5-5 | .
TGTGCCAGCAGTTCCTATTTAAACTATGGCTACACCTTC | CASSSYLNYGYTF | . | TRBJ1-2 | TRBV12-3/TRBV12-4 | .
TGTGCCAGCAGCGCAGGGTTCCCAAAAAACATTCAGTACTTC | CASSAGFPKNIQYF | . | TRBJ2-4 | TRBV6-6 | .
TGTGCCAGCAGCTTAGTTAGGCGTACAACTAATGAAAAACTGTTTTTT | CASSLVRRTTNEKLFF | . | TRBJ1-4 | TRBV7-8 | once
TGCGCCAGCAGCCTAGGACAGCCGGCTCTGAACACTGAAGCTTTCTTT | CASSLGQPALNTEAFF | . | TRBJ1-1 | TRBV5-1 | .
TGTGCCAGTAGTATTGGCAGGGCGGTCGGTCGGCACACCGGGGAGCTGTTTTTT | CASSIGRAVGRHTGELFF | . | TRBJ2-2 | TRBV19 | .
TGCGCCAGCAGCCAACAACAGGGCTCTGGGGCCAACGTCCTGACTTTC | CASSQQQGSGANVLTF | . | TRBJ2-6 | TRBV4-3 | .
TGTGCCAGCAGTGAATCGGTCTTACAGGTCGGAGGGCAGCCCCAGCATTTT | CASSESVLQVGGQPQHF | . | TRBJ1-5 | TRBV6-1 | .
TGTGCCAGCAGCTCCACCGGTGCGGGGGCAGAGACCCAGTACTTC | CASSSTGAGAETQYF | . | TRBJ2-5 | TRBV7-8 | .
TGCGCCAGCAGCCCTTACAGAGACAGGCCGGTTCGCTCTGGGGCCAACGTCCTGACTTTC | CASSPYRDRPVRSGANVLTF | . | TRBJ2-6 | TRBV4-1 | .
TGTGCCAGCAGCCAAGATGGAGGGGTCACTGAAGCTTTCTTT | CASSQDGGVTEAFF | . | TRBJ1-1 | TRBV3-1/TRBV3-2 | .
TGCGCCAGCAGCTCCCTCAACGCCGCTAATGAAAAACTGTTTTTT | CASSSLNAANEKLFF | . | TRBJ1-4 | TRBV5-1 | .
TGTGCCAGCAGCCAGACTAGCGGGAGATCCTACGAGCAGTACTTC | CASSQTSGRSYEQYF | TRBD2 | TRBJ2-7 | TRBV3-1/TRBV3-2 | .
TGTGCCAGCAGCCAGGGGGAGGACGGTAACTATGGCTACACCTTC | CASSQGEDGNYGYTF | TRBD1 | TRBJ1-2 | TRBV7-3 | .
TGTGCCAGTAGTACTAGTAGCAATCAGCCCCAGCATTTT | CASSTSSNQPQHF | . | TRBJ1-5 | TRBV19 | .
TGTGCCAGCAGTCCTCGGACAGGGGCTGGAAACACCATATATTTT | CASSPRTGAGNTIYF | TRBD1 | TRBJ1-3 | TRBV2 | .
TGTGCCAGCAGCTTAGCGCAGGTGGGGACCTACGAGCAGTACTTC | CASSLAQVGTYEQYF | . | TRBJ2-7 | TRBV7-8 | few
TGTGCCAGCAAGGGGGGGCAGGGGCCCCAGCATTTT | CASKGGQGPQHF | . | TRBJ1-5 | TRBV6-5 | .
TGCGCCAGCAGCTTGTCCGGGGGGGTCTCCTACAATGAGCAGTTCTTC | CASSLSGGVSYNEQFF | TRBD2 | TRBJ2-1 | TRBV5-1 | .
TGTGCCAGTAGTACTACAGGTAGCAATCAGCCCCAGCATTTT | CASSTTGSNQPQHF | . | TRBJ1-5 | TRBV19 | .
TGTGCCAGCAGCGCTCCGGGACTAGCGGCTATTGGCGGGGAGCTGTTTTTT | CASSAPGLAAIGGELFF | TRBD2 | TRBJ2-2 | TRBV9 | .
TGTGCCAGCAGCCAACGAAATTTAGCGTTGAGCTCTGGGGCCAACGTCCTGACTTTC | CASSQRNLALSSGANVLTF | . | TRBJ2-6 | TRBV14 | .
TGTGCCAGCAGCTCCGGGACTACATACGAGCAGTACTTC | CASSSGTTYEQYF | TRBD2 | TRBJ2-7 | TRBV5-4 | .
TGTGCCAGCAGCTTAGAAGTCCGCCATACGCAGTATTTT | CASSLEVRHTQYF | . | TRBJ2-3 | TRBV11-2 | few
TGTGCCAGCAGTTTGATGCCCCGACAGGGAATGGAAGAGACCCAGTACTTC | CASSLMPRQGMEETQYF | TRBD1 | TRBJ2-5 | TRBV27 | few
TGCGCCAGCAGCCCGATAGTCACAGATACGCAGTATTTT | CASSPIVTDTQYF | . | TRBJ2-3 | TRBV4-3 | .
TGTGCCAGCAGCTTAGGGACAGGGGACGCAGATACGCAGTATTTT | CASSLGTGDADTQYF | TRBD1 | TRBJ2-3 | TRBV11-2 | .
TGTGCCAGCAGTTTACGGGAGGGACTAGCGGGTACCCAGTACTTC | CASSLREGLAGTQYF | TRBD2 | TRBJ2-5 | TRBV7-8 | few
TGTGCCAGCAGTTTATTCGTGGACAATGAGCAGTTCTTC | CASSLFVDNEQFF | . | TRBJ2-1 | TRBV27 | .
TGCAGCGTCCGACTAGCTCTGCCCTACGAGCAGTACTTC | CSVRLALPYEQYF | TRBD2 | TRBJ2-7 | TRBV29-1 | .
TGTGCCAGCAGCTTGGGCCAGGGCAATCAGCCCCAGCATTTT | CASSLGQGNQPQHF | . | TRBJ1-5 | TRBV11-2 | .
TGTGCCAGTAGTATTCAGAACAGGGACGGCTACACCTTC | CASSIQNRDGYTF | . | TRBJ1-2 | TRBV19 | .
TGCGCCAGCAGATTTTGGACAGGGCCCACCGGGGAGCTGTTTTTT | CASRFWTGPTGELFF | TRBD1 | TRBJ2-2 | TRBV5-1 | .
TGCGCCAGCAGCTTAGTCCCTAGCCAAACCTACGAGCAGTACTTC | CASSLVPSQTYEQYF | . | TRBJ2-7 | TRBV5-1 | .
TGCAGTGCTAGTGGACAGGGCTGGAACATTCAGTACTTC | CSASGQGWNIQYF | TRBD1 | TRBJ2-4 | TRBV20-1 | .
TGTGCCAGCAGCTTACAGGACTATCCGCCCAATGAGCAGTTCTTC | CASSLQDYPPNEQFF | . | TRBJ2-1 | TRBV7-2 | .
TGTGCCAGCAGTCCTTCCCAGGGGACAGGGCAAAAAAATAGCAATCAGCCCCAGCATTTT | CASSPSQGTGQKNSNQPQHF | TRBD1 | TRBJ1-5 | TRBV6-8 | .
TGTGCCAGCAGTTCCCGGACTAGCGGGAGTTACAATGAGCAGTTCTTC | CASSSRTSGSYNEQFF | TRBD2 | TRBJ2-1 | TRBV3-1/TRBV3-2 | .
TGCGCCAGCAGCCAGCCGGAGGGGTACAATCAGCCCCAGCATTTT | CASSQPEGYNQPQHF | . | TRBJ1-5 | TRBV4-1 | .
TGTGCCAGCAGTCAGGGACAGGAAAGAGGCTACACCTTC | CASSQGQERGYTF | TRBD1 | TRBJ1-2 | TRBV25-1 | .
TGTGCCAGCTCCCTCCTAGCGGGAGGTTCCAGCTCCTACGAGCAGTACTTC | CASSLLAGGSSSYEQYF | TRBD2 | TRBJ2-7 | TRBV18 | .
TGTGCCAGCAGCGTAGTTGGGAACAGTGGCACAGATACGCAGTATTTT | CASSVVGNSGTDTQYF | . | TRBJ2-3 | TRBV9 | .
TGTGCTAGTGGTTTGGGGAGACAGGGAGACGGGAGCAATCAGCCCCAGCATTTT | CASGLGRQGDGSNQPQHF | TRBD1 | TRBJ1-5 | TRBV12-5 | .
TGTGCCAGCAGCGAACGGACTGCCTCGAACACCGGGGAGCTGTTTTTT | CASSERTASNTGELFF | . | TRBJ2-2 | TRBV7-3 | .
TGTGCCAGCAGGGGGGCAGGGGGAGAATATGAGCAGTTCTTC | CASRGAGGEYEQFF | TRBD1 | TRBJ2-1 | TRBV6-5 | .
TGTGCCAGCAGCCCGGGACTCAGTCTCTACGAGCAGTACTTC | CASSPGLSLYEQYF | . | TRBJ2-7 | TRBV6-6 | .
TGTGCCAGTAGTCTCGACAGCATTTCCTATGGCTACACCTTC | CASSLDSISYGYTF | . | TRBJ1-2 | TRBV19 | .